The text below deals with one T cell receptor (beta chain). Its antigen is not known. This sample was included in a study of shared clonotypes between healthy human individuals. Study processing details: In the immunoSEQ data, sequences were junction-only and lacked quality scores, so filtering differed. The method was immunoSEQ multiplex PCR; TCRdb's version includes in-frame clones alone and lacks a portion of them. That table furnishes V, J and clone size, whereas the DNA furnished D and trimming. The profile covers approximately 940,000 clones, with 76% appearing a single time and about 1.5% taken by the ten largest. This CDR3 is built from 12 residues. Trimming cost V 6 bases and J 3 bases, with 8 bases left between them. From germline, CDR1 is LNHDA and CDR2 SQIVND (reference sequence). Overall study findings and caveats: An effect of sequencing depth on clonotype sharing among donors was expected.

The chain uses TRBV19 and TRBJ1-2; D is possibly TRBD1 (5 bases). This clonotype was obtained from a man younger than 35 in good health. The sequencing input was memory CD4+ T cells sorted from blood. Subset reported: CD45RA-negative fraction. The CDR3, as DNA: TGTGCCAGTAGGACGACAGACTATGGCTACACCTTC. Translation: CASRTTDYGYTF. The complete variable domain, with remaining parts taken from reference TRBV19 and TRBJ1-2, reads DGGITQSPKYLFRKEGQNVTLSCEQNLNHDAMYWYRQDPGQGLRLIYYSQIVNDFQKGDIAEGYSVSREKKESFPLTVTSAQKNPTAFYLCASRTTDYGYTFGSGTRLTVV.